These T cell receptor beta chains were read from a single sample in a study of identical twins. TCRdb analysed the 5' RACE reads with MiXCR anew, one entry per CDR3 protein. In the table there are around 1.7 million distinct CDR3 sequences, 25% to 35% of which are singletons. Material for sequencing was cord blood. All receptors come from a newborn girl in good health. The CDR3 runs from the conserved cysteine through the conserved F or W. D genes are given only for firm matches. Size is stated for part of the rows, as once, few or many counts, or as a class when the clone is expanded.

V gene	CDR3 length	clone size	J gene	D gene	CDR3 protein	CDR3 DNA
TRBV9	17	-	TRBJ2-1	-	CASAPQGAGPSYNEQFF	TGTGCCAGCGCTCCGCAAGGGGCGGGGCCCTCCTACAATGAGCAGTTCTTC
TRBV5-5	17	once	TRBJ2-3	TRBD1	CASSFNFDRASTDTQYF	TGTGCCAGCAGCTTCAATTTTGACAGGGCTAGCACAGATACGCAGTATTTT
TRBV20-1	14	-	TRBJ1-4	-	CSARLWTRNEKLFF	TGCAGTGCTAGGCTCTGGACTCGTAATGAAAAACTGTTTTTT
TRBV9	13	few	TRBJ2-7	-	CASSGPDVYEQYF	TGTGCCAGCAGCGGCCCGGACGTCTACGAGCAGTACTTC
TRBV10-3	16	few	TRBJ2-1	TRBD2	CATSYLTSGRGNEQFF	TGTGCCACCAGCTATTTGACTAGCGGGAGAGGCAATGAGCAGTTCTTC
TRBV28	18	few	TRBJ2-6	TRBD2	CASSLGLAVLSGANVLTF	TGTGCCAGCAGCCTCGGACTAGCGGTACTCTCTGGGGCCAACGTCCTGACTTTC
TRBV3-1	17	many	TRBJ2-1	TRBD2	CASSRQRLAGVGNEQFF	TGTGCCAGCAGCCGACAGCGACTAGCGGGGGTAGGTAATGAGCAGTTCTTC
TRBV28	18	-	TRBJ2-2	TRBD2	CASRIPLGASGRGGELIF	TGTGCCAGCAGGATTCCGCTTGGGGCTAGCGGGAGAGGAGGGGAGCTGATTTTT
TRBV28	14	many	TRBJ2-7	TRBD1	CASSLTGATYEQYF	TGTGCCAGCAGTTTAACAGGGGCAACCTACGAGCAGTACTTC
TRBV6-6	15	-	TRBJ2-7	-	CASSVVGGNSYEQYF	TGTGCCAGCTCCGTAGTTGGGGGCAACTCCTACGAGCAGTACTTC
TRBV12-3/TRBV12-4	14	many	TRBJ2-4	-	CASSFRLAKNIQYF	TGTGCCAGCAGTTTCAGGCTAGCCAAAAACATTCAGTACTTC
TRBV20-1	16	-	TRBJ2-5	TRBD2	CSARDFERGHQETQYF	TGCAGTGCTAGAGATTTCGAGCGGGGGCACCAGGAGACCCAGTACTTC
TRBV20-1	15	-	TRBJ2-1	TRBD2	CSARDLAGFPYEQFF	TGCAGTGCTAGAGACCTAGCGGGATTTCCTTACGAGCAGTTCTTC
TRBV2	15	-	TRBJ2-3	TRBD1	CASNLGTGGFHTQYF	TGTGCCAGCAACCTCGGGACAGGGGGCTTCCATACGCAGTATTTT